Following are 16 T cell receptor beta chains from one sample sequenced in a study of OX40 agonist ivuxolimab in advanced cancers. Assay: immunoSEQ multiplex PCR; the TCRdb copy retains only in-frame clones and omits some. The sample includes 65,000 to 90,000 clones, 70% to 90% of them seen just once. The input for sequencing was CD4+ or CD8+ T cells sorted from blood, taken in a trial of the OX40 agonist ivuxolimab. These receptors were taken from an adult with an advanced solid tumor such as melanoma, head and neck, liver or kidney cancer.

The chain combines TRBV2 with TRBJ2-5, with a tentative D call TRBD2 (6 bases). The V end lost 7 bases, the J end lost 5 bases, and 29 bases lay between the germline ends. CDR3 length: 18 residues. Germline V gene data show CDR1 as SNHLY and CDR2 as FYNNEI. In DNA, the CDR3 is TGTGCCAGCATATCGAGGGGTTGGCGGGGAAGGGGTTCGGAGACCCAGTACTTC. Amino acid sequence: CASISRGWRGRGSETQYF.

The V gene is TRBV7-8, the J gene TRBJ2-3, with TRBD2 identical over 9 bases. The CDR3 runs to 16 residues. V lost 1 base, J lost 4 bases, and 6 bases stayed unmatched. The germline gives CDR1 SGHVS, CDR2 FQNEAQ. The DNA of the CDR3 is TGTGCCAGCAGCTTAGACCTAGCGGGGTTCCCAGATACGCAGTATTTT. It specifies CASSLDLAGFPDTQYF.

In its sample, this clone was seen a few times. This chain uses TRBV28 with TRBJ1-5, with D perhaps matching TRBD1 (5 bases). Looked up from germline, CDR1 is MDHEN and CDR2 is SYDVKM. The ends were cut back, 8 bases at V and 6 bases at J, with 14 bases in the middle. CDR3 length: 13 amino acids. The DNA of the CDR3 is TGTGCCAGCCTGGACGGTGGGGCTCAGCCCCAGCATTTT. It is translated as CASLDGGAQPQHF.

The chain employs TRBV30 and TRBJ2-7; D gene ambiguous. This CDR3 region has 11 residues. V was shortened by 1 base and J by 3 bases, with 4 bases between the two germline ends. CDR1 and CDR2 from the germline V gene are GTSNPN and SVGIG (reference sequence). CDR3 sequence reads: CAWSENYEQYF. The CDR3 region has the DNA TGTGCCTGGAGTGAGAACTACGAGCAGTACTTC. Combining the CDR3 with reference TRBV30 and TRBJ2-7 gives the whole variable domain SQTIHQWPATLVQPVGSPLSLECTVEGTSNPNLYWYRQAAGRGLQLLFYSVGIGQISSEVPQNLSASRPQDRQFILSSKKLLLSDSGFYLCAWSENYEQYFGPGTRLTVT.

The chain joins TRBV5-6 to TRBJ1-5; 7 bases match TRBD1. CDR3 length equals 15 residues. V was clipped by 5 bases and J by 3 bases; unmatched bases: 8. The V gene's germline CDR1 is SGHDT and CDR2 YYEEEE. CDR3 DNA: TGTGCCAGCAGTTCCCTACAGGGGTCCAATCAGCCCCAGCATTTT. The encoded protein is CASSSLQGSNQPQHF.

The chain recombines TRBV4-3 with TRBJ1-2; 7 bases align to TRBD1. The ends lost 0 bases at V and 8 bases at J; junction bases unmatched: 15. This CDR3 comprises 17 residues. Per germline, CDR1 LGHNA and CDR2 YSLEER. The CDR3 region has the DNA TGCGCCAGCAGCCAAGATCTACTGGAGGGGGCGCCGGCCGGCTACACCTTC. Amino acid sequence: CASSQDLLEGAPAGYTF.

Notes on this clone: The junction departs from germline at one end; a sequencing error may be responsible. This chain uses TRBV5-1 with TRBJ2-7; unclear D gene. This CDR3 is built from 13 residues. CDR1 and CDR2 from the germline V gene are SGHRS and YFSETQ. The chain's CDR3 is CASSLKPGYEQYF. The CDR3 bases are TGTGCCAGCAGCTTGAAGCCGGGTTACGAGCAGTACTTC.

The V and J genes are TRBV5-1 and TRBJ2-5; D might be TRBD1 (6 bases). Germline V CDR1 and CDR2: SGHRS, YFSETQ. Trimming stripped 7 bases from V and 5 bases from J, with 21 bases between. This CDR3 has 15 amino acids. The CDR3 sequence: CASHPRTASLETQYF. The CDR3 coding sequence is TGCGCCAGCCATCCCCGGACAGCGAGCTTGGAGACCCAGTACTTC. The whole variable domain, filled in from reference TRBV5-1 and TRBJ2-5, reads KAGVTQTPRYLIKTRGQQVTLSCSPISGHRSVSWYQQTPGQGLQFLFEYFSETQRNKGNFPGRFSGRQFSNSRSEMNVSTLELGDSALYLCASHPRTASLETQYFGPGTRLLVL.

The chain recombines TRBV5-1 with TRBJ2-5; D may be TRBD1 (6 bases). The CDR3 is 15 amino acids. Germline V gene data show CDR1 as SGHRS and CDR2 as YFSETQ. Trimming cost V 2 bases and J 4 bases, with 15 bases left between them. CDR3 sequence reads: CASSLTGSWGETQYF. Here the CDR3 DNA reads TGCGCCAGCAGCTTAACAGGGTCGTGGGGAGAGACCCAGTACTTC. Complete variable domain (other parts from reference TRBV5-1 and TRBJ2-5): KAGVTQTPRYLIKTRGQQVTLSCSPISGHRSVSWYQQTPGQGLQFLFEYFSETQRNKGNFPGRFSGRQFSNSRSEMNVSTLELGDSALYLCASSLTGSWGETQYFGPGTRLLVL.

This chain links TRBV2 with TRBJ1-2; 11 positions match TRBD1. CDR1 and CDR2 (germline): SNHLY, FYNNEI. CDR3 size: 16 residues. V lost 7 bases and J lost 4; bases outside the gene matches: 11. The CDR3 here is CASNAPGQGEGYGYTF. The CDR3, as DNA: TGTGCCAGCAACGCCCCGGGACAGGGGGAAGGCTATGGCTACACCTTC.

As to this clone: The junction does not match germline at one end; this may be a read error. The CDR3 DNA sequence: TGTGCCAGCACTGAACCAAGCTCCTACAATGAGCAGTTCTTC. Translation gives CASTEPSSYNEQFF. This chain joins TRBV6-1 and TRBJ2-1, with unresolved D. Germline values: CDR1 MNHNS, CDR2 SASEGT. The CDR3 is made up of 14 amino acids.

The chain combines TRBV18 with TRBJ1-4; TRBD1 aligns across 7 bases. V dropped 6 bases and J dropped 7; count of bases not matched to a gene: 11. The CDR3 extends over 15 amino acids. Germline CDR1 and CDR2: KGHSH and LQKENI. The CDR3, as DNA: TGTGCCAGCTCGGGGCGGGACAGTGTTTTTGAAAAACTGTTTTTT. The encoded protein is CASSGRDSVFEKLFF.

The chain joins TRBV2 to TRBJ2-3; 9 bases agree with TRBD1. Germline V gives CDR1 SNHLY, CDR2 FYNNEI. The V segment lost 5 bases and the J segment 5 bases; nucleotides outside the gene matches: 8. The CDR3 totals 15 residues. The CDR3 DNA sequence: TGTGCCAGCAGTCGACAGGGGGGTCTGGAAGATACGCAGTATTTT. Its translation: CASSRQGGLEDTQYF.

V gene TRBV18 combines with J gene TRBJ2-2; 12 bases are a match to TRBD1. Germline values: CDR1 KGHSH, CDR2 LQKENI. J was trimmed by 5 bases and V by 1 base; bases with no gene match: 2. There are 16 residues in the CDR3. The CDR3 DNA sequence: TGTGCCAGCTCACCACGGGACAGGGGGCTGACCGGGGAGCTGTTTTTT. Encoded protein: CASSPRDRGLTGELFF.

This sequence joins TRBV2 and TRBJ1-5; D might be TRBD1 (6 bases). V shed 5 bases and J shed 3 bases, with 14 bases lying between them. The CDR3 is 15 amino acids. Germline V lookup: CDR1 SNHLY, CDR2 FYNNEI. This chain's CDR3 is CASSLGRTDNQPQHF. In nucleotides, the CDR3 is TGTGCCAGCAGTTTGGGCCGGACAGACAATCAGCCCCAGCATTTT.

This chain connects TRBV2 to TRBJ2-1; TRBD1 matches 8 bases. V was clipped by 5 bases and J by 7 bases; unmatched bases: 4. This CDR3 comprises 13 residues. Germline CDR1 and CDR2: SNHLY and FYNNEI. CDR3 in DNA: TGTGCCAGCAGTTGGGGACAGGAGAATGAGCAGTTCTTC. Amino acid sequence: CASSWGQENEQFF.